This TCR beta chain appears in the sequencing data of a study of T cells in Graves' hyperthyroidism and ophthalmopathy. General study points: Most thyroid clonotypes expanded above 0.001 were also detected in blood.

Diagnosing involved the use of clinical symptoms, serum thyroxine and TRAb, thyroid ultrasound and orbital computed tomography. For this clonotype: Its antigen remains unidentified.

J gave up 6 bases and V 5 bases, and 10 bases lay outside the gene matches. The CDR3 has 15 amino acids. The CDR3 regions of TCR beta were amplified from RNA transcripts. The TCR CDR3 first-round RT-PCR relied on the HTBI primer set. TCRdb reanalysed the multiplex PCR reads using MiXCR and keeps one entry per CDR3 protein. The sample records approximately 370,000 distinct CDR3 sequences, about 18% being singletons. The sequence was obtained from a woman in her 30s with Graves' hyperthyroidism that later progressed to Graves' ophthalmopathy. The sample comprised blood. V is TRBV12-3 or TRBV12-4 and J is TRBJ1-1, with 9 bases aligning to TRBD1. CDR3 sequence (DNA): TGTGCCAGCAGTCCAGTGGGACAGGGAATGGCTGAAGCTTTCTTT. Amino acids: CASSPVGQGMAEAFF.